A selection of T cell receptor beta chains follows, all from one sample in a study of Graves' ophthalmopathy and Graves' hyperthyroidism. TCRdb re-called the multiplex PCR reads with MiXCR, one entry per CDR3 protein. Of hundreds of thousands of distinct CDR3 sequences in the sample, 20% to 25% were seen once. Sequenced: peripheral blood. The receptors were sampled from a woman aged 18-35 years with stable Graves' hyperthyroidism. Some clones in this sample may be carry-over from other donors' samples. Both conserved end residues are part of each CDR3. The D gene is left open where the match is weak. Rows give clone size only sometimes, using once, few, many, or a class for an expanded clone.

V,size,D,length,J,CDR3,DNA
TRBV19,many,NA,15,TRBJ1-3,CASSVAGVSGNTIYF,TGTGCCAGTAGTGTCGCGGGTGTATCCGGAAACACCATATATTTT
TRBV18,many,NA,15,TRBJ1-1,CASSPLTDLNTEAFF,TGTGCCAGCTCACCCCTGACAGACCTGAACACTGAAGCTTTCTTT
TRBV5-1,many,NA,15,TRBJ2-7,CASSPGAGNTYEQYF,TGCGCCAGCAGCCCGGGGGCAGGGAATACCTACGAGCAGTACTTC
TRBV7-2,many,TRBD2,16,TRBJ2-5,CASSLESLAVQETQYF,TGTGCCAGCAGCTTAGAATCCCTAGCGGTACAAGAGACCCAGTACTTC
TRBV12-5,many,NA,14,TRBJ2-2,CASGVGVKTGELFF,TGTGCTAGTGGCGTGGGGGTAAAGACCGGGGAGCTGTTTTTT
TRBV24-1,many,NA,13,TRBJ2-2,CATSDHTTGELFF,TGTGCCACCAGTGATCACACCACCGGGGAGCTGTTTTTT
TRBV20-1,NA,NA,14,TRBJ2-5,CSARENRAQETQYF,TGCAGTGCTAGAGAGAACAGGGCACAAGAGACCCAGTACTTC
TRBV12-3/TRBV12-4,many,NA,16,TRBJ1-1,CASSPAVGGWNTEAFF,TGTGCCAGCAGCCCGGCGGTGGGGGGGTGGAACACTGAAGCTTTCTTT
TRBV29-1,many,TRBD1,14,TRBJ1-2,CSVERAGGFDGYTF,TGCAGCGTTGAAAGGGCAGGGGGCTTCGATGGCTACACCTTC
TRBV28,NA,TRBD1,16,TRBJ1-5,CASSQAGTGFTQPQHF,TGTGCCAGCAGCCAAGCCGGGACAGGATTTACTCAGCCCCAGCATTTT
TRBV27,NA,NA,17,TRBJ2-5,CASSLSRRGASQETQYF,TGTGCCAGCAGTTTATCGAGGAGGGGGGCCTCCCAAGAGACCCAGTACTTC
TRBV20-1,many,NA,15,TRBJ2-7,CSARDTGALSYEQYF,TGCAGTGCTAGAGATACGGGGGCCCTCTCCTACGAGCAGTACTTC
TRBV20-1,NA,NA,15,TRBJ1-6,CSAGKDTRNDSPLHF,TGCAGTGCTGGAAAGGACACCCGCAATGATTCACCCCTCCACTTT
TRBV6-1,NA,TRBD1,16,TRBJ1-5,CASSPRTGVSNQPQHF,TGTGCCAGCAGTCCGAGGACAGGGGTCAGCAATCAGCCCCAGCATTTT
TRBV6-1,many,NA,14,TRBJ1-2,CASSEVGQNYGYTF,TGTGCCAGCAGTGAAGTCGGGCAGAACTATGGCTACACCTTC
TRBV11-2,NA,NA,16,TRBJ1-3,CASSVRGPVSGNTMYF,TGTGCCAGCAGCGTTCGAGGGCCAGTCTCTGGAAACACCATGTATTTT
TRBV7-2,many,NA,13,TRBJ2-4,CASSLDRVNIQYF,TGTGCCAGCAGCTTAGACAGGGTGAACATTCAGTACTTC
TRBV7-9,many,TRBD2,17,TRBJ2-5,CASSPGLAGAKQETQYF,TGTGCCAGCAGCCCGGGACTAGCGGGGGCCAAACAAGAGACCCAGTACTTC